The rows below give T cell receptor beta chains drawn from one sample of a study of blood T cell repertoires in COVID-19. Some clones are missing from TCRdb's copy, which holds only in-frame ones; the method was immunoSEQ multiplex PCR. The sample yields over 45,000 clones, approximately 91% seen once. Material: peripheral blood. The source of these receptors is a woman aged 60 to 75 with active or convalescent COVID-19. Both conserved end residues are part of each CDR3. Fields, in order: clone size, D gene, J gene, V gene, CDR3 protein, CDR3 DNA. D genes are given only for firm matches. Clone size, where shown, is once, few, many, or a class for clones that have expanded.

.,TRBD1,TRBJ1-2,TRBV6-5,CASSYSDREDGYTF,TGTGCCAGCAGTTACTCGGACAGGGAGGACGGCTACACCTTC
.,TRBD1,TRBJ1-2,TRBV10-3,CAISESRTGEFYGYTF,TGTGCCATCAGTGAGTCCAGGACAGGGGAATTTTATGGCTACACCTTC
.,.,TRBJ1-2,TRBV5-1,CASSTQGSNYGYTF,TGCGCCAGCAGCACACAGGGCTCTAACTATGGCTACACCTTC
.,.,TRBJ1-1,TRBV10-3,CAIGGRTNTEAFF,TGTGCCATCGGAGGACGGACGAACACTGAAGCTTTCTTT
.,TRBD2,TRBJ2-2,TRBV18,CASSGLAGGRNTGELFF,TGTGCCAGCTCAGGACTAGCGGGGGGCCGGAACACCGGGGAGCTGTTTTTT
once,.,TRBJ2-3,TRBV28,CASSLRPGGTDTQYF,TGTGCCAGCAGTTTAAGGCCCGGGGGAACAGATACGCAGTATTTT
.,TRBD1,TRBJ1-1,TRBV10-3,CAISSDRGDTEAFF,TGTGCCATCAGTTCGGACAGGGGAGACACTGAAGCTTTCTTT
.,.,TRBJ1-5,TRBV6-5,CASCRQDGSNQPQHF,TGTGCCAGCTGCCGACAGGATGGTAGCAATCAGCCCCAGCATTTT
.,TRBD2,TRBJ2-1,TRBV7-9,CASSRNSGRGEEQFF,TGTGCCAGCAGTCGAAATAGCGGGAGAGGAGAAGAGCAGTTCTTC
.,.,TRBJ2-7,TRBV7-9,CASSQTGTSFGEQYF,TGTGCCAGCAGCCAAACCGGGACAAGTTTCGGCGAGCAGTACTTC
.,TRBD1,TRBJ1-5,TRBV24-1,CATAGTGDPQPQHF,TGTGCCACCGCCGGGACAGGGGATCCTCAGCCCCAGCATTTT
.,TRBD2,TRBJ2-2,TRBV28,CASSSWGLAGGPGELFF,TGTGCCAGCAGTTCGTGGGGACTAGCGGGGGGGCCCGGGGAGCTGTTTTTT
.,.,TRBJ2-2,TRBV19,CASSPTRPNTGELFF,TGTGCCAGTAGTCCCACTAGACCGAACACCGGGGAGCTGTTTTTT
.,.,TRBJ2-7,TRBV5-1,CASSLESRFTYEQYF,TGCGCCAGCAGCTTGGAATCCAGATTTACCTACGAGCAGTACTTC
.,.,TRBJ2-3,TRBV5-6,CASSLGGRPDTQYF,TGTGCCAGCAGCTTGGGGGGGCGGCCAGATACGCAGTATTTT
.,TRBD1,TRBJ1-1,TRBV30,CAWSVRGQGGTEAFF,TGTGCCTGGAGTGTACGGGGACAGGGTGGCACTGAAGCTTTCTTT
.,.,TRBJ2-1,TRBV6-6,CASSPSGEQFF,TGTGCCAGCAGCCCCTCCGGGGAGCAGTTCTTC
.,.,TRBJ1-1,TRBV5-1,CASTEGMNTEAFF,TGCGCCAGCACGGAGGGGATGAACACTGAAGCTTTCTTT
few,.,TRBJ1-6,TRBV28,CASSGGGGDNSPLHF,TGTGCCAGCAGTGGGGGTGGCGGGGATAATTCACCCCTCCACTTT
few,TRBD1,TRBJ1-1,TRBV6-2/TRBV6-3,CASSEDRANTEAFF,TGTGCCAGCAGTGAGGACAGGGCAAACACTGAAGCTTTCTTT
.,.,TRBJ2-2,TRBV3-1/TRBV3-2,CASSQAPAGLGTGELFF,TGTGCCAGCAGCCAAGCCCCAGCGGGCCTGGGGACCGGGGAGCTGTTTTTT
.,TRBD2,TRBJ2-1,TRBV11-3,CASSFTTREGYNEQFF,TGTGCCAGCAGCTTCACCACGCGGGAGGGGTACAATGAGCAGTTCTTC
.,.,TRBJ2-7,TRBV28,CASSFLTGDSYEQYF,TGTGCCAGCAGTTTTCTCACCGGGGATTCCTACGAGCAGTACTTC
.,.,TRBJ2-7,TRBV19,CASSISPGGGYEQYF,TGTGCCAGTAGTATCTCCCCCGGGGGTGGCTACGAGCAGTACTTC
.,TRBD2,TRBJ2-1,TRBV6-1,CASSGASGTYNEQFF,TGTGCCAGCAGTGGAGCTAGCGGAACGTACAATGAGCAGTTCTTC
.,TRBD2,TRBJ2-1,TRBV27,CASSWAGGYNEQFF,TGTGCCTCCTCATGGGCGGGAGGGTACAATGAGCAGTTCTTC
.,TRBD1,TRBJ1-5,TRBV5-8,CASSPGTGYQPQHF,TGTGCCAGCAGCCCCGGGACAGGATATCAGCCCCAGCATTTT
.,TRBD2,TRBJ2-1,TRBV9,CASSVSGTNEQFF,TGTGCCAGCAGCGTTAGCGGGACCAATGAGCAGTTCTTC